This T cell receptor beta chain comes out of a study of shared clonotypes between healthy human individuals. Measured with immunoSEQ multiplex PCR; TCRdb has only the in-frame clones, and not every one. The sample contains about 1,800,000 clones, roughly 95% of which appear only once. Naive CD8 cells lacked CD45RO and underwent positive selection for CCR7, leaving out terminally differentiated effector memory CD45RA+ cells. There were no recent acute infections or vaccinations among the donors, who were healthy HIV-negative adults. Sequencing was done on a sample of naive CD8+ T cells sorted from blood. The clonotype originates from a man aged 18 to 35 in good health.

CDR3 in DNA: TGTGCCAGCAGCTTGGGACTAGCGGGAGAGTCGAACACCGGGGAGCTGTTTTTT. It is translated as CASSLGLAGESNTGELFF. V is TRBV7-6 and J is TRBJ2-2; 14 bases agree with TRBD2. This CDR3 is 18 amino acids long. The germline V gene encodes CDR1 SGHVS and CDR2 FNYEAQ. V gave up 3 bases and J gave up 0 bases; unmatched junction bases: 3.